This T cell receptor beta chain was retrieved from a study of blood T cell repertoires in COVID-19. The table lists this clone with a few counts. The germline V gene has CDR1 SGDLS and CDR2 YYNGEE. There are 15 residues in the CDR3. Trimming removed 0 bases at V and 2 bases at J, with 12 bases between. Everyone who took part was about 18 to 90 years old, and they came from over 20 US areas. For recovered donors of Cohort 3, there were two negative PCRs, clearance, or symptom resolution. Data came from immunoSEQ multiplex PCR; TCRdb stores just in-frame clones and leaves some out. Of 250,000 or so clones in the sample, approximately 83% were seen once.

Material for sequencing was PBMCs or T cells enriched from blood (not recorded which). This clonotype originated in a man aged 50 or older who had recovered from COVID-19. The rearrangement links TRBV9 to TRBJ2-7; possible D gene TRBD2, 5 bases. The CDR3 reads CASSVGPRDTYEQYF. The CDR3 DNA is TGTGCCAGCAGCGTAGGTCCCCGGGATACCTACGAGCAGTACTTC.